The 25 T cell receptor beta chains below all came from one sample that was sequenced in a study of cytomegalovirus exposure and HLA in healthy donors. This PCR relied on a set of 60 Vbeta primers and 13 Jbeta primers. Profiling relied on immunoSEQ multiplex PCR, and the TCRdb table lists in-frame clones only, not all of them. This table has fewer than 200,000 clones, approximately 80% appearing once. Specimen: PBMCs. The receptors shown here come from a woman in her forties in good health and CMV-seropositive.

In DNA form, the CDR3 reads TGTGCCAGCAGCGTAGTCCCCGACAGTAGCCTTGGCGGCATTCAGTACTTC. Its translation: CASSVVPDSSLGGIQYF. The chain joins TRBV9 to TRBJ2-4; maybe TRBD1 (5 bases). V lost 0 bases to trimming and J lost 9 bases, with 22 bases between them. The CDR3 runs to 17 residues. The V gene's germline CDR1 is SGDLS and CDR2 YYNGEE.

This clone was detected once. V and J are TRBV6-6 and TRBJ2-1; D possibly corresponds to TRBD1 (6 bases). This CDR3 spans 13 amino acids. CDR1 is MNHNY, CDR2 SVGAGI, per germline (reference sequence). Trimming took 6 bases from V and 12 from J, leaving 18 bases between them. This chain's CDR3 is CASRSGTPSPQFF. For the CDR3, the DNA is TGTGCCAGCAGGTCCGGGACACCAAGCCCGCAGTTCTTC.

J is TRBJ2-3 and V is TRBV7-9; 9 bases fit TRBD1. The CDR3 is made up of 15 amino acids. Germline V lookup: CDR1 SEHNR, CDR2 FQNEAQ (reference sequence). Trimming took 1 base from V and 4 from J; bases not matched to a gene: 3. CDR3 sequence reads: CASSLGDRDADTQYF. The CDR3 coding sequence is TGTGCCAGCAGCTTAGGGGACAGGGATGCAGATACGCAGTATTTT.

This chain links TRBV4-3 with TRBJ1-2; D possibly corresponds to TRBD1 (5 bases). CDR3 length: 15 amino acids. The germline V gene has CDR1 LGHNA and CDR2 YSLEER. Between the trimmed V and J ends, which lost 4 bases and 4 bases, there was a span of 16 bases. The DNA for the CDR3 is TGCGCCAGCAGCCGGCACCTACAGGAAAGCTATGGCTACACCTTC. Protein product: CASSRHLQESYGYTF.

The CDR3 nucleotides read TGCGCCAGCGGACAGGGAGGACAGCCCCAGCATTTT. Encoded protein: CASGQGGQPQHF. The chain combines TRBV10-1 with TRBJ1-5; 8 nucleotides agree with TRBD1. The CDR3 consists of 12 residues. Germline CDR1 reads WNHNN; CDR2 reads SYGVQD (reference sequence). V shed 8 bases and J 7 bases; nucleotides not matched to a gene: 4.

This clone has more than one count but fewer than ten. The same CDR3 arises from other DNA sequences in this sample as well. In DNA form, the CDR3 reads TGTGCCAGCAGTACTACAGGGGATCAGCCCCAGCATTTT. It specifies CASSTTGDQPQHF. This chain links TRBV6-6 with TRBJ1-5, with 7 bases that match TRBD1. The CDR3 runs to 13 residues. V lost 5 bases, J lost 5 bases, and 3 bases stayed unmatched. CDR1 is MNHNY, CDR2 SVGAGI, per germline (reference sequence).

The rearrangement joins TRBV28 to TRBJ2-7; no definite D call. The CDR3 length is 13 residues. V was shortened by 7 bases and J by 2 bases, with 12 bases between the two germline ends. The germline V gene has CDR1 MDHEN and CDR2 SYDVKM. This CDR3 is CASTPSTTYEQYF. The CDR3 DNA reads TGTGCCAGCACCCCATCCACAACCTACGAGCAGTACTTC.

This clone was seen a handful of times. V usage is TRBV6-7 and J usage is TRBJ2-1; possibly TRBD2 for D (6 bases). Being an ORF, TRBV6-7 has a function that is uncertain. V lost 6 bases and J lost 0, with 30 bases in between. The CDR3 sequence is 21 residues long. CDR3 in DNA: TGTGCCAGCAGATCACTGTGTCGGGGGAGGCGGCGCCGGGGCTCCTACAATGAGCAGTTCTTC. It specifies CASRSLCRGRRRRGSYNEQFF.

CDR3: CASSLSVNTEAFF. The CDR3, as DNA: TGTGCCAGCAGTCTTTCGGTAAACACTGAAGCTTTCTTT. This sequence joins TRBV6-6 and TRBJ1-1, with D uncertain. Germline CDR1 MNHNY, CDR2 SVGAGI (reference sequence). CDR3 length: 13 residues. Trimming removed 5 bases at V and 2 bases at J, with 9 bases between.

V usage is TRBV4-3 and J usage is TRBJ2-1, with 7 bases lining up with TRBD1. CDR3 length: 12 residues. Looked up from germline, CDR1 is LGHNA and CDR2 is YSLEER. V lost 3 bases and J lost 16; bases outside the gene matches: 9. CDR3 sequence: CASSQLGQNFFF. CDR3 in DNA: TGCGCCAGCAGCCAGCTGGGACAGAATTTTTTCTTC.

This clone was seen repeatedly, ten times or more. This sequence joins TRBV5-5 and TRBJ2-2; 12 positions match TRBD2. The germline V gene has CDR1 SGHKS and CDR2 YYEKEE (reference sequence). J gave up 2 bases and V 4 bases, and 6 bases lay outside the gene matches. The CDR3 sequence is 17 residues long. CDR3 amino acids: CASSGGTSGRNTGELFF. The CDR3 DNA reads as TGTGCCAGCAGCGGGGGGACTAGCGGGCGCAACACCGGGGAGCTGTTTTTT.

The genes are TRBV11-3 and TRBJ1-3; 7 bases are shared with TRBD1. This CDR3 has 16 residues. Trimming removed 4 bases from V and 2 bases from J; junction bases left unmatched: 8. From germline, CDR1 is SGHNT and CDR2 YENEEA. The CDR3 loop reads CASSWAGGQTGNTIYF. The CDR3 nucleotides are TGTGCCAGCAGCTGGGCAGGGGGGCAGACTGGAAACACCATATATTTT.

The chain joins TRBV27 to TRBJ1-2; D unresolved. V was trimmed by 4 bases and J by 5 bases, leaving 11 bases between them. CDR1 and CDR2 (germline): MNHEY, SMNVEV (reference sequence). The CDR3 extends over 13 amino acids. Here the CDR3 reads CASSSSGTYGYTF. DNA for the CDR3: TGTGCCAGCAGTTCCTCGGGTACTTATGGCTACACCTTC.

The rearrangement uses TRBV2 and TRBJ1-1; 11 bases align to TRBD1. This CDR3 is 13 amino acids long. Germline V CDR1 and CDR2: SNHLY, FYNNEI. Losses at the gene ends were 6 bases for V and 3 bases for J; bases not matched to a gene: 0. The CDR3 sequence is CASRGQGDTEAFF. The CDR3 region has the DNA TGTGCCAGCAGGGGACAGGGGGACACTGAAGCTTTCTTT. Using reference TRBV2 and TRBJ1-1 for the parts outside the CDR3, the full variable domain is EPEVTQTPSHQVTQMGQEVILRCVPISNHLYFYWYRQILGQKVEFLVSFYNNEISEKSEIFDDQFSVERPDGSNFTLKIRSTKLEDSAMYFCASRGQGDTEAFFGQGTRLTVV.

The chain has TRBV15 and TRBJ2-1; 11 nucleotides agree with TRBD1. The CDR3 has 16 amino acids. Losses at the gene ends were 0 bases for V and 10 bases for J; bases not matched to a gene: 8. Germline V gene sequence: CDR1 LNHNV, CDR2 YYDKDF (reference sequence). CDR3 residues: CATSREGQGGGSEQFF. In DNA, the CDR3 is TGTGCCACCAGCAGAGAGGGACAGGGGGGAGGGAGCGAGCAGTTCTTC.

The rearrangement uses TRBV2 and TRBJ1-5; 7 bases align to TRBD1. Per germline, CDR1 SNHLY and CDR2 FYNNEI. The CDR3 has 13 residues. After removal of 7 bases from V and 6 bases from J, the junction contained 6 bases not matched to a gene. CDR3 in amino acids: CASTRQGGQPQHF. For the CDR3, the DNA is TGTGCCAGCACCAGACAGGGAGGTCAGCCCCAGCATTTT. Using reference TRBV2 and TRBJ1-5 for the parts outside the CDR3, the full variable domain is EPEVTQTPSHQVTQMGQEVILRCVPISNHLYFYWYRQILGQKVEFLVSFYNNEISEKSEIFDDQFSVERPDGSNFTLKIRSTKLEDSAMYFCASTRQGGQPQHFGDGTRLSIL.

The CDR3 DNA is TGTGCCAGCAGTTACCAATGGGGCAGCACCGGGGAGCTGTTTTTT. Residues: CASSYQWGSTGELFF. The V and J genes are TRBV6-5 and TRBJ2-2; D possibly corresponds to TRBD1 (5 bases). The V and J ends lost 2 bases and 4 bases respectively, with 11 bases between them. This CDR3 is 15 amino acids long. Germline CDR1 and CDR2: MNHEY and SVGAGI.

The CDR3 spells CASSYPDRAPYEQYF. The CDR3 DNA follows: TGTGCCAGCAGTTACCCGGACAGGGCCCCCTACGAGCAGTACTTC. The rearrangement links TRBV6-6 to TRBJ2-7; 8 nucleotides align to TRBD1. Per germline, CDR1 MNHNY and CDR2 SVGAGI (reference sequence). J lost 2 bases, V lost 2 bases, and 5 bases had no gene match. This CDR3 has 15 amino acids.

The rearrangement joins TRBV5-1 to TRBJ2-7, with D hard to call. Germline V gene data show CDR1 as SGHRS and CDR2 as YFSETQ. This CDR3 is built from 13 residues. Trimming stripped 2 bases from V and 3 bases from J, with 9 bases between. In DNA form, the CDR3 reads TGCGCCAGCAGCTTCGCACAGAACTACGAGCAGTACTTC. Translated: CASSFAQNYEQYF.

The rearrangement joins TRBV2 to TRBJ2-3, with 10 bases aligning to TRBD2. CDR1 is SNHLY and CDR2 is FYNNEI in the germline V gene. The CDR3 contains 15 residues. V was clipped by 4 bases and J by 4 bases; unmatched bases: 5. The CDR3 DNA sequence: TGTGCCAGCAGTGTCCTAGCGGGAGCCCCAGATACGCAGTATTTT. Its translation is CASSVLAGAPDTQYF.

CDR3 in DNA: TGTGCCAGCAATAGCGGGGTTCGTTCCTACGAGCAGTACTTC. Its protein is CASNSGVRSYEQYF. This sequence joins TRBV6-1 and TRBJ2-7; TRBD2 aligns across 8 bases. The CDR3 consists of 14 residues. The trim removed 7 bases at V and 1 base at J, leaving 6 bases unmatched. Germline loops: CDR1 MNHNS, CDR2 SASEGT.

This clone has a handful of counts. This sequence joins TRBV11-3 and TRBJ2-1, with TRBD2 identical over 8 bases. CDR3 length: 14 amino acids. Trimming removed 6 bases from V and 5 bases from J; junction bases left unmatched: 6. In germline, CDR1 is SGHNT, CDR2 YENEEA. The CDR3 nucleotides are TGTGCCAGCAGTCTAGCGGGTCTTAACAATGAGCAGTTCTTC. Its translation: CASSLAGLNNEQFF. The variable domain in full, completed from reference TRBV11-3 and TRBJ2-1, reads EAGVVQSPRYKIIEKKQPVAFWCNPISGHNTLYWYLQNLGQGPELLIRYENEEAVDDSQLPKDRFSAERLKGVDSTLKIQPAELGDSAVYLCASSLAGLNNEQFFGPGTRLTVL.

V and J are TRBV5-1 and TRBJ2-3, with D perhaps matching TRBD2 (6 bases). Trimming took off 2 bases at V and 5 bases at J, with 9 bases between the two ends. The CDR3 contains 13 residues. The germline CDR1 and CDR2 sequences are SGHRS and YFSETQ. The CDR3 coding sequence is TGCGCCAGCAGCTTTCCGGGGGAAGATACGCAGTATTTT. Translated: CASSFPGEDTQYF.

The V call is TRBV10-3, the J call TRBJ1-1; D perhaps matches TRBD1 (6 bases). Trimming cost V 10 bases and J 4 bases, with 22 bases left between them. The CDR3 totals 15 residues. Germline V CDR1 and CDR2: ENHRY, SYGVKD. The CDR3 here is CATLGGVGGSTEAFF. The CDR3 coding sequence is TGTGCCACCCTAGGGGGTGTAGGGGGAAGCACTGAAGCTTTCTTT.

V gene TRBV10-3 combines with J gene TRBJ1-1, with 7 bases identical to TRBD1. The CDR3 runs to 15 residues. The V segment lost 10 bases and the J segment 6 bases; nucleotides outside the gene matches: 17. From germline, CDR1 is ENHRY and CDR2 SYGVKD. Written as DNA, the CDR3 is TGTGCCACGGGTACCGCGGACAGGTTACCCCCTGAAGCTTTCTTT. Translated, it gives CATGTADRLPPEAFF.